This T cell receptor (beta chain) derives from a study of shared clonotypes between healthy human individuals. Study results and limitations: What limited the represented genetic and exposure-history diversity was the small number of donors. Sequencing depth was predicted to influence how clonotypes are shared among donors. What naive subsets generally showed was a larger estimated richness than memory subsets showed.

In the case of this clone: The antigen is not known.

Once extracted for a subset, genomic DNA was divided evenly among several immunoSEQ plates. Produced via immunoSEQ multiplex PCR; TCRdb's table is partial and in-frame only. The sample lists some 2,100,000 clones, about 93% occurring once. Naive CD8 populations comprised CD45RO-negative cells positively selected for CCR7, excluding terminally differentiated effector memory CD45RA+ cells. Germline V gives CDR1 LGHNA, CDR2 YSLEER. This CDR3 contains 13 residues. V dropped 0 bases and J dropped 7 bases, with 6 bases sitting between them. Sequencing input: naive CD8+ T cells from PBMCs. The receptor was derived from a man aged 18 to 30 in good health. Some clones in this sample may be carry-over from other donors' samples. This chain connects TRBV4-3 to TRBJ2-2, with no clear D. The CDR3 sequence: CASSQDFGGELFF. In nucleotides, the CDR3 is TGCGCCAGCAGCCAAGATTTTGGCGGGGAGCTGTTTTTT.